This TCR beta chain derives from a study of T cell repertoires in aging, cancer and after chemotherapy. For the study at large: Paired samples before and after chemotherapy came from glioblastoma patients receiving temozolomide-based therapy. Roughly 9.1 million TCR reads were in the whole dataset.

In germline, CDR1 is LGHNA, CDR2 YSLEER. The CDR3 covers 13 residues. V lost 6 bases, J lost 3 bases, and 11 bases lay in between. For this clonotype: The target antigen is unknown.

TRB rearrangements spanning V, D and J were amplified using mixed TRB-A/B primers. Each CDR3 protein gets one entry after TCRdb re-called the multiplex PCR reads with MiXCR. This sample yields over 4,500 distinct CDR3 sequences, of which around 70% are seen a single time; over 6.5% belongs to the top ten. Notes on the study in general: In cancer patients, declining TCR diversity with age involved lost richness and lost evenness. Across the chemotherapy interval, each cancer cohort showed higher median generation probability, suggesting thymic rebound.

TCR beta rearrangements were amplified from peripheral blood genomic DNA. This sequence was found in a human donor with a solid tumor. The sequenced sample was blood. This chain joins TRBV4-3 and TRBJ1-2, with D uncertain. The DNA of the CDR3 is TGCGCCAGCAGTGAAGAGGATTACTATGGCTACACCTTC. Residues: CASSEEDYYGYTF.